The T cell receptor beta chain described here comes from a study of shared clonotypes between healthy human individuals. CD45RO-negative, CCR7-positively selected cells formed the naive CD8 fraction, excluding terminally differentiated effector memory CD45RA+ cells. Some clones are missing from TCRdb's copy, which holds only in-frame ones; the method was immunoSEQ multiplex PCR. The data hold 2 million or so clones, with over 85% observed a single time. Sequencing was performed on naive CD8+ T cells sorted from blood. The TCR comes from a man aged 18 to 29 in good health.

In DNA, the CDR3 is TGTGCCAGCAGACACCTCGACAGGGCCCCAGATACGCAGTATTTT. It yields the protein CASRHLDRAPDTQYF. J is TRBJ2-3 and V is TRBV7-9, with 7 bases identical to TRBD1. V shed 6 bases and J 4 bases; nucleotides not matched to a gene: 10. Per the germline V gene, CDR1 is SEHNR and CDR2 is FQNEAQ (reference sequence). This CDR3 has 15 residues.